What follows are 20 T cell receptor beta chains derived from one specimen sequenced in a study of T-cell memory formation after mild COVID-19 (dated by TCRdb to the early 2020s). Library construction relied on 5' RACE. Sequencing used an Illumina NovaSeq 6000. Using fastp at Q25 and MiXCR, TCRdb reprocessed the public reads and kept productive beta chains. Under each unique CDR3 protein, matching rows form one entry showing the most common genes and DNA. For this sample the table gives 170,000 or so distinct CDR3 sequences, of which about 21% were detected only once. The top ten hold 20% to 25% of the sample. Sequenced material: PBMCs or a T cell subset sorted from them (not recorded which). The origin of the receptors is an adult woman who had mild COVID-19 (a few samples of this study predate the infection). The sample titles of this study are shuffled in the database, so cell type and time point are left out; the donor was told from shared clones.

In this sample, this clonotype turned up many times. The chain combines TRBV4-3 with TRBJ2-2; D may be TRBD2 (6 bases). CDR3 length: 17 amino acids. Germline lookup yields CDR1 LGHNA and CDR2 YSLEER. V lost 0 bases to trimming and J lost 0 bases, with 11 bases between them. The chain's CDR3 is CASSQDRLAANTGELFF. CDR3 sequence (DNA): TGCGCCAGCAGCCAAGATCGGTTAGCGGCGAACACCGGGGAGCTGTTTTTT.

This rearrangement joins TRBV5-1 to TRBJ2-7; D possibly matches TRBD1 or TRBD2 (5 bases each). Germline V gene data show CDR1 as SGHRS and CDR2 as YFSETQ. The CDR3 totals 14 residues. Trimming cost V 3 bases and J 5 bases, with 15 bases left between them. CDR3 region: CASSSPSVGDEQYF. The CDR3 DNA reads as TGCGCCAGCAGCTCCCCATCGGTGGGGGACGAGCAGTACTTC.

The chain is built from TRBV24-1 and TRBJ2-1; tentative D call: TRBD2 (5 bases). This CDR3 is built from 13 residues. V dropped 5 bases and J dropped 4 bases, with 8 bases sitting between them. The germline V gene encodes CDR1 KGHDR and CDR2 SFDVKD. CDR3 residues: CATSGEGYNEQFF. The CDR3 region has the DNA TGTGCCACCAGTGGTGAGGGTTACAATGAGCAGTTCTTC.

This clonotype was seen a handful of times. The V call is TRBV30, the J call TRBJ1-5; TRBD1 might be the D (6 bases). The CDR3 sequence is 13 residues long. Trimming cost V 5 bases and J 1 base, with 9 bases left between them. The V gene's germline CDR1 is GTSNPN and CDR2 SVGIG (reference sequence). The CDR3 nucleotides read TGTGCCTGGCGGGGGGGCAGCAATCAGCCCCAGCATTTT. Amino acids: CAWRGGSNQPQHF.

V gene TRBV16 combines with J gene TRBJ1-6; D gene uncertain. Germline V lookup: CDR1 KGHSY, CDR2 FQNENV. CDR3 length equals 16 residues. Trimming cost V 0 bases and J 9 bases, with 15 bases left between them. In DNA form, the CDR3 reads TGTGCCAGCAGCCAATCGGTCAGCCAAACGGCTTCACCCCTCCACTTT. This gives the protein CASSQSVSQTASPLHF.

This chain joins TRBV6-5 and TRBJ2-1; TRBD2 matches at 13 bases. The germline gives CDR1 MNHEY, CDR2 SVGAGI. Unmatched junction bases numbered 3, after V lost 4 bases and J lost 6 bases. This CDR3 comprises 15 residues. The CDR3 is CASSWTSGSSNEQFF. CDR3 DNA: TGTGCCAGCAGTTGGACTAGCGGGAGTTCCAATGAGCAGTTCTTC.

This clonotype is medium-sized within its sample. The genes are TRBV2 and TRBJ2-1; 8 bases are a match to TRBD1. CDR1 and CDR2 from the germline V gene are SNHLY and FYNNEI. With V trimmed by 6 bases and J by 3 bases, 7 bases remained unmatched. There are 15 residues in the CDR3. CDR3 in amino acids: CASSFGQGLYNEQFF. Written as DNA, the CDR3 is TGTGCCAGCAGCTTTGGACAGGGCCTCTACAATGAGCAGTTCTTC.

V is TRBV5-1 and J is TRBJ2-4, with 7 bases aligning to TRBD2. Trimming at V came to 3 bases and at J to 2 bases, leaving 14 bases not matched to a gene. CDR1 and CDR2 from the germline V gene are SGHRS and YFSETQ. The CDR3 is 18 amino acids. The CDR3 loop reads CASSWGVAGVGTKNIQYF. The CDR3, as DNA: TGCGCCAGCAGCTGGGGTGTGGCGGGAGTCGGGACCAAAAACATTCAGTACTTC.

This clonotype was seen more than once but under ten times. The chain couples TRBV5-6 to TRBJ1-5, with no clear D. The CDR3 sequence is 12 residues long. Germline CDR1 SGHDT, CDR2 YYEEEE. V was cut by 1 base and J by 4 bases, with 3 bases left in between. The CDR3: CASSLRNQPQHF. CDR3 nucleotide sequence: TGTGCCAGCAGCTTGAGGAATCAGCCCCAGCATTTT.

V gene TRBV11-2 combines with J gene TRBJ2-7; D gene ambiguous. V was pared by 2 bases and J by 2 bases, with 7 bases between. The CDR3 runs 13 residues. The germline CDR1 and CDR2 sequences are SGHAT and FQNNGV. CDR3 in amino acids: CASSLTVTYEQYF. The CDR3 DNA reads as TGTGCCAGCAGCTTAACAGTTACCTACGAGCAGTACTTC.

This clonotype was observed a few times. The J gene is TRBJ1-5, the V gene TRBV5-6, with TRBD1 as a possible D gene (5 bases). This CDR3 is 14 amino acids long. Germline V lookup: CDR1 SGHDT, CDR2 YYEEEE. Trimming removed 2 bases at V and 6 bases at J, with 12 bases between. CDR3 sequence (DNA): TGTGCCAGCAGCTTCGAGGGGCTCGGTCAGCCCCAGCATTTT. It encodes CASSFEGLGQPQHF.

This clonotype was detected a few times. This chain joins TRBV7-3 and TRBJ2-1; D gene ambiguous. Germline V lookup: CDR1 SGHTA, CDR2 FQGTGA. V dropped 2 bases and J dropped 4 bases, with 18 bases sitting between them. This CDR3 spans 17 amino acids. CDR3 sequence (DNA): TGTGCCAGCAGCTTATATCCCCGACTGGACGAGTACAATGAGCAGTTCTTC. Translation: CASSLYPRLDEYNEQFF.

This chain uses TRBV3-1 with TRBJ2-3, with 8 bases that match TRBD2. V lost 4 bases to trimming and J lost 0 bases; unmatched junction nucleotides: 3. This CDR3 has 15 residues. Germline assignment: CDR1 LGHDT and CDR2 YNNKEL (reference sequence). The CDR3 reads CASSLSGASTDTQYF. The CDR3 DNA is TGTGCCAGCAGCCTTAGCGGGGCCAGCACAGATACGCAGTATTTT.

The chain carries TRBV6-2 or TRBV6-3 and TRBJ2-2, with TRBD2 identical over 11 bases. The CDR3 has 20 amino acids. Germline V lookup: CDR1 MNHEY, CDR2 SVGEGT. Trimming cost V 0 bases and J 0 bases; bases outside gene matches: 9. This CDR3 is CASSYSITTSGDPNTGELFF. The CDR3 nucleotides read TGTGCCAGCAGTTACTCGATCACGACTAGCGGGGACCCGAACACCGGGGAGCTGTTTTTT.

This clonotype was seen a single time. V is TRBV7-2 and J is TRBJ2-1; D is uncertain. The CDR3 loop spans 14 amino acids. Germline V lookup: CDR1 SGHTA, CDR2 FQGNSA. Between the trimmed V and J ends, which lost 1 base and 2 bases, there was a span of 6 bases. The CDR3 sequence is CASSLGSTYNEQFF. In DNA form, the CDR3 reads TGTGCCAGCAGCTTAGGGTCCACCTACAATGAGCAGTTCTTC.

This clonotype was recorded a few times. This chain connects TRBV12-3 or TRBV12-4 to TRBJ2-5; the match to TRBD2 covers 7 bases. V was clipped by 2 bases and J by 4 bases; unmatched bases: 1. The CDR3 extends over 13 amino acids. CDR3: CASSLREAETQYF. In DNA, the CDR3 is TGTGCCAGCAGTTTACGGGAGGCAGAGACCCAGTACTTC.

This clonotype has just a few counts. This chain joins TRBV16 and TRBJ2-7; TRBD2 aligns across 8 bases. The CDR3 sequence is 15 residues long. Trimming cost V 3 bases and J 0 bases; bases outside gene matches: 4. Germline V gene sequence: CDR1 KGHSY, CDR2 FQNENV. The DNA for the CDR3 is TGTGCCAGCAGCCAGGGGACTAGGAGCTCCTACGAGCAGTACTTC. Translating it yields CASSQGTRSSYEQYF.

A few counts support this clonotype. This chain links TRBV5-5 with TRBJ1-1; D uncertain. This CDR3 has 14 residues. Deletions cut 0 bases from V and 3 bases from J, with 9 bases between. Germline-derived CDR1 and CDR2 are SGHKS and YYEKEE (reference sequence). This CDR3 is CASSLGSAHTEAFF. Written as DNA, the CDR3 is TGTGCCAGCAGCTTGGGTTCGGCACACACTGAAGCTTTCTTT.

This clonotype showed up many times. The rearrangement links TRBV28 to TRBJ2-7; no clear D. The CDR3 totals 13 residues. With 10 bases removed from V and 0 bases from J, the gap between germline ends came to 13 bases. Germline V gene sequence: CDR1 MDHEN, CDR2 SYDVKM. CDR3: CATTTPSSYEQYF. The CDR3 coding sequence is TGTGCCACGACAACTCCGAGCTCCTACGAGCAGTACTTC.

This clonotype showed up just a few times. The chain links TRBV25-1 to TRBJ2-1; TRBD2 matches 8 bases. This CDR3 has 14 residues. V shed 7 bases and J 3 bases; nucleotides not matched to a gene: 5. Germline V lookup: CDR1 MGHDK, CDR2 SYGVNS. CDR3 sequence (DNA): TGTGCCAGCACGGCGGGAGGATACTACAATGAGCAGTTCTTC. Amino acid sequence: CASTAGGYYNEQFF. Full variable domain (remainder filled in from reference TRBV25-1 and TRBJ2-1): EADIYQTPRYLVIGTGKKITLECSQTMGHDKMYWYQQDPGMELHLIHYSYGVNSTEKGDLSSESTVSRIRTEHFPLTLESARPSHTSQYLCASTAGGYYNEQFFGPGTRLTVL.